Listed below are T cell receptor beta chains from one sample, sequenced in a study of CD8+ T cells in alopecia areata. Clones were sequenced by immunoSEQ multiplex PCR, and TCRdb holds only the in-frame ones, with some missing. In the table there are fewer than 70,000 clones, 44% of which are singletons. The specimen was NKG2D-low CD8+ T cells sorted from blood. The receptors stem from a human donor with alopecia areata. CDR3s include the opening cysteine and the closing phenylalanine or tryptophan. D genes are given only for firm matches. Where a row states a size, it is once, few, many or the class of an expanded clone; other rows omit it.

size,V,J,D,CDR3,DNA
.,TRBV4-1,TRBJ2-1,.,CASSPFGAEQFF,TGCGCCAGCAGCCCATTCGGGGCTGAGCAGTTCTTC
.,TRBV4-2,TRBJ1-5,.,CASSQAKTGNQPQHF,TGTGCCAGCAGCCAAGCTAAGACGGGAAATCAGCCCCAGCATTTT
.,TRBV27,TRBJ2-5,TRBD1,CASSLRDRPQETQYF,TGTGCCAGCAGCCTAAGGGACAGACCCCAAGAGACCCAGTACTTC
few,TRBV6-5,TRBJ2-5,.,CASSKNTGLQETQYF,TGTGCCAGCAGTAAAAACACAGGGCTCCAAGAGACCCAGTACTTC
.,TRBV7-9,TRBJ2-7,TRBD1,CASSPPLGQASYEQYF,TGTGCCAGCAGCCCCCCCCTCGGACAGGCGTCCTACGAGCAGTACTTC
.,TRBV16,TRBJ2-7,TRBD2,CASSQGTGGALSEQYF,TGTGCCAGCAGTCAGGGTACCGGGGGGGCCCTTTCCGAGCAGTACTTC
few,TRBV27,TRBJ2-4,.,CASSLNFAALGNIQYF,TGTGCCAGCAGTTTAAACTTCGCGGCCCTTGGGAACATTCAGTACTTC
.,TRBV28,TRBJ1-5,.,CASRGQPEPQHF,TGTGCCAGCAGGGGGCAGCCTGAGCCCCAGCATTTT
few,TRBV7-9,TRBJ2-1,TRBD2,CASSLLPRLAVSYNEQFF,TGTGCCAGCAGCCTTCTTCCCCGACTAGCGGTTTCCTACAATGAGCAGTTCTTC
.,TRBV7-9,TRBJ2-2,.,CASSLPPGPNTGELFF,TGTGCCAGCAGCTTACCCCCGGGACCCAACACCGGGGAGCTGTTTTTT
few,TRBV29-1,TRBJ1-2,.,CSVEDRYGYTF,TGCAGCGTTGAAGATAGGTATGGCTACACCTTC
.,TRBV27,TRBJ1-1,.,CASSPGTANTEAFF,TGTGCCAGCAGTCCAGGGACGGCGAACACTGAAGCTTTCTTT
.,TRBV29-1,TRBJ1-2,.,CSAPGNYGYTF,TGCAGCGCCCCAGGAAACTATGGCTACACCTTC
.,TRBV13,TRBJ1-2,.,CASSSGILDGYTF,TGTGCCAGCAGCTCAGGGATTCTCGACGGCTACACCTTC
.,TRBV7-9,TRBJ2-2,.,CASSFIPGIIGELFF,TGTGCCAGCAGCTTCATACCAGGGATAATCGGGGAGCTGTTTTTT
.,TRBV9,TRBJ2-3,.,CASGAEGSTDTQYF,TGTGCCAGCGGGGCAGAAGGTAGCACAGATACGCAGTATTTT
few,TRBV29-1,TRBJ2-7,.,CSVEDDKGVSYEQYF,TGCAGCGTTGAAGATGATAAGGGGGTCTCCTACGAGCAGTACTTC
.,TRBV7-8,TRBJ2-7,TRBD2,CASSSQAGATYEQYF,TGTGCCAGCAGCTCCCAAGCGGGGGCCACCTACGAGCAGTACTTC
.,TRBV9,TRBJ1-2,.,CASRGYGYTF,TGTGCCAGCAGGGGGTATGGCTACACCTTC
.,TRBV27,TRBJ2-3,TRBD2,CASSLLGLAGGTDTQYF,TGTGCCAGCAGTTTACTGGGACTAGCGGGAGGTACAGATACGCAGTATTTT
.,TRBV5-1,TRBJ2-1,.,CASSLARVEQFF,TGCGCCAGCAGCTTGGCCCGTGTTGAGCAGTTCTTC
.,TRBV4-3,TRBJ2-7,.,CASSQALGPYEQYF,TGCGCCAGCAGCCAAGCTCTGGGTCCCTACGAGCAGTACTTC
.,TRBV29-1,TRBJ1-2,.,CSVASTDGYTF,TGCAGCGTTGCTTCGACAGATGGCTACACCTTC
few,TRBV14,TRBJ1-1,.,CASSHGREAFF,TGTGCCAGCAGTCATGGGCGGGAAGCTTTCTTT
.,TRBV5-6,TRBJ1-5,TRBD1,CASSQGAGQPQHF,TGTGCCAGCAGTCAGGGGGCCGGTCAGCCCCAGCATTTT
.,TRBV4-3,TRBJ1-2,.,CASSQDVGILRAYGYTF,TGCGCCAGCAGCCAAGACGTGGGCATTCTGCGGGCCTATGGCTACACCTTC
.,TRBV7-2,TRBJ1-5,.,CASSPTTVPAQHF,TGTGCCAGCAGCCCGACGACAGTGCCGGCCCAGCATTTT
.,TRBV5-1,TRBJ2-1,TRBD2,CASSGSGVLGEQFF,TGCGCCAGCAGCGGTAGCGGGGTCCTCGGGGAGCAGTTCTTC
.,TRBV5-1,TRBJ1-2,.,CASSLDGNYGYTF,TGCGCCAGCAGCTTGGACGGGAACTATGGCTACACCTTC